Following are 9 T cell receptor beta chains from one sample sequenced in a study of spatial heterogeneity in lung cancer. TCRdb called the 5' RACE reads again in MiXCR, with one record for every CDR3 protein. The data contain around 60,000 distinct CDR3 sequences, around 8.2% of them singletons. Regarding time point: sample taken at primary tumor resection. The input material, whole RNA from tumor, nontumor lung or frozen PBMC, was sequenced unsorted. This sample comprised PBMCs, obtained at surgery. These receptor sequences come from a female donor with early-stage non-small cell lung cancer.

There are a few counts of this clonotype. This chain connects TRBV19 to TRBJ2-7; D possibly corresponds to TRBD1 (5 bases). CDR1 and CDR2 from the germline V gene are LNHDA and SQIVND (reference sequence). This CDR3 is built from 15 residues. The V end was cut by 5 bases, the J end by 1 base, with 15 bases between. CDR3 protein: CASSVQAGLSYEQYV. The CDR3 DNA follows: TGTGCCAGTAGTGTACAGGCAGGTCTTTCCTACGAGCAGTACGTC.

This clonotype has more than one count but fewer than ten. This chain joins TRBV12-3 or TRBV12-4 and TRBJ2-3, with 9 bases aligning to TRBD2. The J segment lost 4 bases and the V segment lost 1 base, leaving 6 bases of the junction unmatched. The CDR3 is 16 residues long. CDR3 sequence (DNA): TGTGCCAGCAGTTTAGGGGGACTAGCTCAGGCAGATACGCAGTATTTT. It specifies CASSLGGLAQADTQYF.

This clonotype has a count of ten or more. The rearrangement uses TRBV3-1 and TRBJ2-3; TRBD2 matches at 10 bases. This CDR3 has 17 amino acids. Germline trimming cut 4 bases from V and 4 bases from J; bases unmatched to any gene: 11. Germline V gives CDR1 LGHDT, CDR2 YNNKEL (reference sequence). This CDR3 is CASSRLGTSEFSDTQYF. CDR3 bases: TGTGCCAGCAGCCGTTTAGGGACTAGCGAGTTTTCAGATACGCAGTATTTT.

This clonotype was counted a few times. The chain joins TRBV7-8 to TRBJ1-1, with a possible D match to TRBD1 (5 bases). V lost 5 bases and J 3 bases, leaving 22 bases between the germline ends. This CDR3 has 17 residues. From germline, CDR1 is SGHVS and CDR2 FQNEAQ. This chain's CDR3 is CASSPAGAGNRYTEAFF. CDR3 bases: TGTGCCAGCAGCCCGGCCGGCGCAGGGAATCGGTACACTGAAGCTTTCTTT.

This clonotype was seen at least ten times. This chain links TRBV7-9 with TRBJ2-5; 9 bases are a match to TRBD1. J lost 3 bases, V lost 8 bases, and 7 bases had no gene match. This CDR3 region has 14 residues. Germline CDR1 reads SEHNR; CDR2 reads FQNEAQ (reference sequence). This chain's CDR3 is CASRMRDREETQYF. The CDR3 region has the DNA TGTGCCAGCCGTATGAGGGACAGGGAAGAGACCCAGTACTTC.

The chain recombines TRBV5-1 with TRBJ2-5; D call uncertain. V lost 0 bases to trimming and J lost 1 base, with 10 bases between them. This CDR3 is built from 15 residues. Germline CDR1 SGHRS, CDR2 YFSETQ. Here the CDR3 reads CASSLAVQSQETQYF. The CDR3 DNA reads TGCGCCAGCAGCTTGGCCGTACAGAGCCAAGAGACCCAGTACTTC.

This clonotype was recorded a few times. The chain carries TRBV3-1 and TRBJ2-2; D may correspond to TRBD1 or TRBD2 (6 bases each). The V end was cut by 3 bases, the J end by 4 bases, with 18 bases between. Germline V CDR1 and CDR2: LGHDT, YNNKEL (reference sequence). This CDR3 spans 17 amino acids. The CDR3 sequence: CASSQETGAGGTGELFF. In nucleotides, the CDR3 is TGTGCCAGCAGCCAGGAGACGGGGGCAGGTGGCACCGGGGAGCTGTTTTTT.

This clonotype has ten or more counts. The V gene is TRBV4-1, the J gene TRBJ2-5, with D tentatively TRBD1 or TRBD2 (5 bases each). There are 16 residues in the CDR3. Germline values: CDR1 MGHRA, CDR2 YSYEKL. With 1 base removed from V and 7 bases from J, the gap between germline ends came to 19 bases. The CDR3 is CASSQALDRDGVTQYF. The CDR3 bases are TGCGCCAGCAGCCAAGCCCTCGACCGGGACGGGGTGACCCAGTACTTC.

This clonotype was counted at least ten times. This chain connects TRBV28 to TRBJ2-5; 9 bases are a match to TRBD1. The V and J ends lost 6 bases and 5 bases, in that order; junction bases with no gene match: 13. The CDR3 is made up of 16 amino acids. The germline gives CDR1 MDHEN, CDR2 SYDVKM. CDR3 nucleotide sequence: TGTGCCAGCAGCCTCGCCGGGGACAGGGCCATCGAGACCCAGTACTTC. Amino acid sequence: CASSLAGDRAIETQYF.